This record covers a single T cell receptor (beta chain). CDR1 and CDR2 from the germline V gene are LGHDT and YNNKEL (reference sequence). This CDR3 contains 13 residues. Trimming cost V 4 bases and J 6 bases, with 13 bases left between them. These data come from a study of blood T cell repertoires in COVID-19. Per the study methods: Amplified reference gene primers provided the basis for estimating nucleated cell counts. Some clones are missing from TCRdb's copy, which holds only in-frame ones; the method was immunoSEQ multiplex PCR. The DNA was the basis for D and trimming; V, J and clone size are from that table. Of about 400,000 clones listed, 87% are singletons.

V is TRBV3-1 (or the pseudogene TRBV3-2) and J is TRBJ2-7, with D possibly matching TRBD1 (6 bases). Sequences were obtained from PBMCs or T cells enriched from blood (not recorded which). This sequence was found in a woman between 25 and 40 years old who had recovered from COVID-19. CDR3 region: CASSRGRGSEQYF. DNA for the CDR3: TGTGCCAGCAGCCGGGGGCGAGGAAGCGAGCAGTACTTC.